This note documents a single T cell receptor beta chain sequence. Its antigen is undetermined. This CDR3 contains 17 residues. With 2 bases clipped from V and 1 base from J, the junction kept 8 bases outside the gene matches. The germline V gene encodes CDR1 MGHDK and CDR2 SYGVNS. This record comes from a study of cytomegalovirus exposure and HLA in healthy donors. General observations from the study: CMV serostatus was the only immune exposure information that was available. HLA alleles were associated with some 17,000 TCR beta sequences in a later analysis at 0.05 false discovery rate. Common viral pathogens seemed to be connected with several of the most significant clusters, according to a later analysis.

Regarding donors, all were healthy bone marrow donors. It was with 60 Vbeta and 13 Jbeta primers that the PCR ran. The method was immunoSEQ multiplex PCR; TCRdb's version includes in-frame clones alone and lacks a portion of them. In the table there are roughly 190,000 clones, 80% to 85% of which are singletons. The sequenced sample consisted of PBMCs. The receptor's source is a woman aged 18-29 years in good health and CMV-seronegative. The chain combines TRBV25-1 with TRBJ2-1, with 7 bases identical to TRBD1. CDR3 sequence (DNA): TGTGCCAGCAGTGAACTAGGACAGGCATTATCCTACAATGAGCAGTTCTTC. It codes for CASSELGQALSYNEQFF.